This T cell receptor (beta chain) was captured in a study of identical twins. Study-level results: Compared with models, monozygotic twins showed more out-of-frame TCR alpha sharing. Alpha sequences that were out-of-frame and twin-shared showed an excess of low generation probability. There were fewer insertions in abundant cord blood beta clonotypes, but memory repertoires showed no such pattern.

The CDR3 is 16 amino acids. V lost 8 bases, J lost 1 base, and 22 bases lay in between. Germline V gene sequence: CDR1 SQVTM, CDR2 ANQGSEA. This clonotype was counted many times. The antigen remains undetermined. TCRdb redid the calling of the 5' RACE reads with MiXCR, one entry per CDR3 protein. The repertoire holds approximately 620,000 distinct CDR3 sequences, with 8.6% as singletons. Separately, the same data were catalogued under a study of yellow fever vaccine responses in identical twins. That investigation notes: Twins' vaccine T cell responses reportedly seemed partly convergent and partly personalized.

The sequenced material came from PBMCs. The clonotype comes from a woman under 30 in good health. The V and J genes are TRBV29-1 and TRBJ2-3; maybe TRBD2 (6 bases). CDR3 loop: CSFQGGTLFGTDTQYF. The CDR3 DNA reads as TGCAGCTTCCAAGGAGGGACTCTCTTCGGCACAGATACGCAGTATTTT.